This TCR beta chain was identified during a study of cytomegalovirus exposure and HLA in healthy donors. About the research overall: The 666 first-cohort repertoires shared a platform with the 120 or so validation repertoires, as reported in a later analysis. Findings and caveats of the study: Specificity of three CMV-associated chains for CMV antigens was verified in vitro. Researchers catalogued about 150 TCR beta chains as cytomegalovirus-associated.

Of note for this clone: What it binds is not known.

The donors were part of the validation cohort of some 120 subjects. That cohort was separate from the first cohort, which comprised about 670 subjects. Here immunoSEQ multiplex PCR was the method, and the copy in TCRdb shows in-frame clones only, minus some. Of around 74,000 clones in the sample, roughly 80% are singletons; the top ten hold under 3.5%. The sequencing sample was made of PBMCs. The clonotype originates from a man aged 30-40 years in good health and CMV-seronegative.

DNA of the CDR3: TGTGCCAGCAGCACCCCGGGGGTGGCAGAGACCCAGTACTTC. Encoded protein: CASSTPGVAETQYF. The rearrangement uses TRBV11-2 and TRBJ2-5; possibly TRBD2 for D (6 bases). This CDR3 spans 14 amino acids. Trimming pared 5 bases from V and 4 bases from J, leaving 14 bases between. Germline CDR1 is SGHAT and CDR2 is FQNNGV. The full variable domain, completed using reference TRBV11-2 and TRBJ2-5, is EAGVAQSPRYKIIEKRQSVAFWCNPISGHATLYWYQQILGQGPKLLIQFQNNGVVDDSQLPKDRFSAERLKGVDSTLKIQPAKLEDSAVYLCASSTPGVAETQYFGPGTRLLVL.